This record concerns one T cell receptor beta chain sequence. This record belongs to a study of blood T cell repertoires in COVID-19. The wider study: In each case, the material was cDNA or gDNA derived from T cells, B-cell-depleted T cells, or PBMCs.

Germline loops: CDR1 SNHLY, CDR2 FYNNEI. V dropped 5 bases and J dropped 7; count of bases not matched to a gene: 8. The CDR3 has 15 residues. In the authors' methods: Reference gene primer amplification yielded estimated nucleated cell counts. Sequenced by immunoSEQ multiplex PCR; TCRdb stores in-frame clones only, minus some. The D gene and trimming were derived from the DNA, and the V and J assignments and clone size from that table. Of under 95,000 clones in the sample, 90% to 95% were seen once. The Seattle patients, enrolled during active infection, were followed longitudinally. This TCR was sampled from a man in his fifties or sixties with COVID-19, enrolled during active disease. The chain is built from TRBV2 and TRBJ2-1; 10 bases fit TRBD2. The sequenced material came from peripheral blood. The CDR3 DNA sequence: TGTGCCAGCAGTCCAGCGGGAGGGCCCGGGAATGAGCAGTTCTTC. This translates into CASSPAGGPGNEQFF.